This T cell receptor (beta chain) derives from a study of shared clonotypes between healthy human individuals. Assay: immunoSEQ multiplex PCR; the TCRdb copy retains only in-frame clones and omits some. The table lists 550,000 to 750,000 clones, about 91% of them singletons. CD45RO negativity and positive selection for CCR7 defined naive CD8 cells, a population that excluded terminally differentiated effector memory CD45RA+ cells. CDR3 length: 14 amino acids. The germline CDR1 and CDR2 sequences are SGHDT and YYEEEE. V gave up 4 bases and J gave up 7 bases, with 17 bases separating them. This TCR was recovered from a man aged 25-45 years in good health. The rearrangement joins TRBV5-6 to TRBJ1-2; no definite D call. The sample taken for sequencing was naive CD8+ T cells sorted from blood. In DNA form, the CDR3 reads TGTGCCAGCAGCCGGTCTAGGCGCCGAGGTGGCTACACCTTC. It translates to CASSRSRRRGGYTF.